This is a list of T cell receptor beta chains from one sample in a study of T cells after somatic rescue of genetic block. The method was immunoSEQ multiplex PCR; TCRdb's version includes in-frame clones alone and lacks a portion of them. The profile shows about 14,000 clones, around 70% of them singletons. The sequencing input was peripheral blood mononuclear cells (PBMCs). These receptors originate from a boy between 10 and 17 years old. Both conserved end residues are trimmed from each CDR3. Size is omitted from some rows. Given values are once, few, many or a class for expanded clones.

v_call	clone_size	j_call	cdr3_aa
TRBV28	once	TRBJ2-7	ASNPTGNEQY
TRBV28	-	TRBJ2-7	ASSYRIYEQY
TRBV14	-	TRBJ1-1	ASSLQRLQNTEAF
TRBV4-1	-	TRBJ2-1	ASSQDTSGASYNEQF
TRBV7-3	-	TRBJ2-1	ASSLRPVRAGWDNEQF
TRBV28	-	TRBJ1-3	ASSQGGSGNTIY
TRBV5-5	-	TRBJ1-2	ASSHKGAGNYGYT
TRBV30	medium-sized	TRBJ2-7	AWSPTWALSYEQY
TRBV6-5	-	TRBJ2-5	ASSYGTGKETQY
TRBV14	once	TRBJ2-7	ASSQVQTYEQY
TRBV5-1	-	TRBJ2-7	ASSPLSGSQDEQY
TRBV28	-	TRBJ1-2	ASSIGQGYYGYT
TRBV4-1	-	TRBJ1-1	ASSQVSQGNTEAF
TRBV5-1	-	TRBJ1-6	ASRPQGPYNSPLH
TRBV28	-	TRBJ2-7	ASGSPGQGAYEQY
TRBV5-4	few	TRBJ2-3	ASSMGQGATPDTQY
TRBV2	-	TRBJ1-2	ASSETRVGRDGYT